The present entry profiles one T cell receptor beta chain with its context. Its antigen is undetermined. The assay was immunoSEQ multiplex PCR, and TCRdb's table has in-frame clones only and misses some. Of over 65,000 clones in the sample, 95% were seen once. The data are from a study of siplizumab effects on memory and regulatory T cells. The CDR3 has 16 amino acids. Germline values: CDR1 MGHRA, CDR2 YSYEKL. The V gene end was trimmed by 8 bases and the J gene end by 2 bases; junction bases not matched to a gene: 5. Findings and limits, study-wide: Of the alloreactive clones, only a minor fraction mapped to unstimulated subsets.

This TCR came from a human donor in good health. Sequenced sample: CD8+ T cells sorted from blood. V gene TRBV4-1 combines with J gene TRBJ2-3, with 15 positions matching TRBD2. In DNA, the CDR3 is TGCGCCAGCGGACTAGCGGGAGGGAGCCTCACAGATACGCAGTATTTT. This codes for CASGLAGGSLTDTQYF.